One and the same sample provided the 24 T cell receptor beta chains below, sequenced in a study of blood T cell repertoires in COVID-19. Libraries were prepared by immunoSEQ multiplex PCR; TCRdb keeps only in-frame clonotypes and omits some of them. This sample has 200,000 to 300,000 clones; around 90% occur once, and the top ten carry around 2.5%. Sequencing was done on a sample of peripheral blood. Receptors were obtained from a person aged 18 to 30 with COVID-19, enrolled during active disease.

The chain employs TRBV5-6 and TRBJ2-7, with D hard to call. Germline CDR1 SGHDT, CDR2 YYEEEE. The CDR3 is 12 residues long. V was pared by 1 base and J by 4 bases, with 6 bases between. The CDR3, as DNA: TGTGCCAGCAGCTTGTCCCCATACGAGCAGTACTTC. Encoded protein: CASSLSPYEQYF.

This chain links TRBV4-2 with TRBJ2-3; TRBD2 agrees at 8 bases. Germline V gene sequence: CDR1 LGHNA, CDR2 YNFKEQ. V was clipped by 7 bases and J by 3 bases; unmatched bases: 15. This CDR3 region has 17 residues. DNA of the CDR3: TGTGCCAGCAAGGGCGGACGGGGGGGAGGGGGAACAGATACGCAGTATTTT. Translating it yields CASKGGRGGGGTDTQYF.

The chain has TRBV19 and TRBJ2-1; D remains ambiguous. Germline V CDR1 and CDR2: LNHDA, SQIVND (reference sequence). This CDR3 has 13 amino acids. V gave up 9 bases and J gave up 0 bases, with 9 bases separating them. CDR3 sequence reads: CASHSSSYNEQFF. The CDR3 DNA sequence: TGTGCCAGCCATTCCAGCTCCTACAATGAGCAGTTCTTC.

The chain is built from TRBV10-1 and TRBJ2-5; D remains unclear. This CDR3 has 13 amino acids. Trimming pared 2 bases from V and 5 bases from J, leaving 9 bases between. Germline V lookup: CDR1 WNHNN, CDR2 SYGVQD (reference sequence). The CDR3 region has the DNA TGCGCCAGCAGTGAGGGCCTCTGGGAGACCCAGTACTTC. As protein: CASSEGLWETQYF.

The chain links TRBV29-1 to TRBJ2-1; tentatively, D is TRBD2 (6 bases). With 7 bases removed from V and 7 bases from J, the gap between germline ends came to 8 bases. CDR3 length equals 10 residues. CDR1 SQVTM and CDR2 ANQGSEA come from the germline V gene. DNA for the CDR3: TGCAGCGGGCTAGCGAATGAGCAGTTCTTC. Translation: CSGLANEQFF.

This chain connects TRBV28 to TRBJ2-1; 8 nucleotides line up with TRBD2. The CDR3 totals 18 residues. After removal of 3 bases from V and 3 bases from J, the junction contained 13 bases not matched to a gene. Germline CDR1 is MDHEN and CDR2 is SYDVKM. The CDR3 here is CASSLDSFLGLVYNEQFF. CDR3 DNA sequence: TGTGCCAGCAGTTTGGACAGCTTTCTGGGACTAGTCTACAATGAGCAGTTCTTC.

This rearrangement joins TRBV12-3 or TRBV12-4 to TRBJ1-1; D is perhaps TRBD1 (5 bases). Between the trimmed V and J ends, which lost 5 bases and 7 bases, there was a span of 14 bases. The CDR3 has 13 residues. The CDR3 DNA reads as TGTGCCAGCAGTCCGACTCGACAGAATGAAGCTTTCTTT. It translates to CASSPTRQNEAFF.

The gene calls are TRBV7-9 and TRBJ1-6; TRBD1 matches at 8 bases. Germline lookup yields CDR1 SEHNR and CDR2 FQNEAQ (reference sequence). This CDR3 is 15 amino acids long. The J segment lost 7 bases and the V segment lost 7 bases, leaving 9 bases of the junction unmatched. In nucleotides, the CDR3 is TGTGCCAGCACCGCGCAGGGGGCGATAAATTCACCCCTCCACTTT. Translation gives CASTAQGAINSPLHF.

A few counts support this clone. The DNA of the CDR3 is TGTGCCAGCAGGGACGGGACAGACTATAATTCACCCCTCCACTTT. It is translated as CASRDGTDYNSPLHF. V is TRBV9 and J is TRBJ1-6; 7 bases are shared with TRBD1. The ends lost 5 bases at V and 3 bases at J; junction bases unmatched: 5. The CDR3 sequence is 15 residues long. CDR1 is SGDLS, CDR2 YYNGEE, per germline.

The chain combines TRBV11-2 with TRBJ2-1, with D possibly matching TRBD1 (5 bases). V was pared by 1 base and J by 4 bases, with 5 bases between. Germline assignment: CDR1 SGHAT and CDR2 FQNNGV. The CDR3 spans 13 residues. CDR3 coding DNA: TGTGCCAGCAGCTTAGGGACATACAATGAGCAGTTCTTC. This sequence encodes CASSLGTYNEQFF.

This chain joins TRBV28 and TRBJ2-6; D may be TRBD1 (5 bases). This CDR3 spans 16 amino acids. Trimming removed 6 bases from V and 1 base from J, with 13 bases in between. CDR1 and CDR2 (germline): MDHEN, SYDVKM. This CDR3 reads CASRGRAISGANVLTF. In nucleotides, the CDR3 is TGTGCCAGCAGGGGCAGGGCAATATCTGGGGCCAACGTCCTGACTTTC.

The J gene is TRBJ2-7, the V gene TRBV7-2; TRBD1 might be the D (9 bases). Germline CDR1 is SGHTA and CDR2 is FQGNSA. CDR3 length: 16 residues. V lost 5 bases to trimming and J lost 5 bases, with 22 bases between them. CDR3 sequence reads: CASSRRGGQGFHEQYF. CDR3 DNA sequence: TGTGCCAGCAGCCGCCGGGGGGGACAGGGTTTCCACGAGCAGTACTTC.

The chain recombines TRBV9 with TRBJ2-7; 11 bases map to TRBD2. From germline, CDR1 is SGDLS and CDR2 YYNGEE. This CDR3 comprises 15 residues. Germline trimming cut 0 bases from V and 3 bases from J; bases unmatched to any gene: 2. The CDR3 DNA follows: TGTGCCAGCAGCGTAGGGACTAGCGGGTTCTACGAGCAGTACTTC. Protein sequence: CASSVGTSGFYEQYF.

The chain couples TRBV2 to TRBJ2-7; 8 nucleotides line up with TRBD2. The germline V gene encodes CDR1 SNHLY and CDR2 FYNNEI. The V segment lost 8 bases and the J segment 5 bases; nucleotides outside the gene matches: 5. This CDR3 comprises 12 residues. The DNA of the CDR3 is TGTGCCAGCGAAGCGACTAGCGACGAGCAGTACTTC. Its translation is CASEATSDEQYF. Based on the CDR3 plus reference TRBV2 and TRBJ2-7, the full variable domain is EPEVTQTPSHQVTQMGQEVILRCVPISNHLYFYWYRQILGQKVEFLVSFYNNEISEKSEIFDDQFSVERPDGSNFTLKIRSTKLEDSAMYFCASEATSDEQYFGPGTRLTVT.

This chain links TRBV7-2 with TRBJ2-7; 7 bases match TRBD2. The CDR3 runs to 14 residues. V was clipped by 2 bases and J by 2 bases; unmatched bases: 3. Per germline, CDR1 SGHTA and CDR2 FQGNSA. The CDR3: CASSLTLAAYEQYF. The CDR3 coding sequence is TGTGCCAGCAGCTTAACGCTAGCGGCCTACGAGCAGTACTTC.

The chain has TRBV7-9 and TRBJ2-7, with D perhaps TRBD2 (6 bases). Trimming took off 5 bases at V and 3 bases at J, with 14 bases between the two ends. The CDR3 length is 14 residues. Germline V gene sequence: CDR1 SEHNR, CDR2 FQNEAQ (reference sequence). The CDR3 protein is CASSDGSGYYEQYF. The CDR3 nucleotides are TGTGCCAGCAGCGACGGGAGCGGGTACTACGAGCAGTACTTC.

Written as DNA, the CDR3 is TGCGCCAGCAGCCCTGACAGAGCCTACGAGCAGTACTTC. Translating it yields CASSPDRAYEQYF. This chain uses TRBV5-1 with TRBJ2-7; TRBD1 is a possible D gene (5 bases). The CDR3 spans 13 residues. Germline CDR1 reads SGHRS; CDR2 reads YFSETQ. V was cut by 4 bases and J by 2 bases, with 10 bases left in between.

The gene calls are TRBV4-1 and TRBJ2-2; weak D call: TRBD2 (7 bases). The CDR3 covers 15 residues. V was clipped by 1 base and J by 6 bases, with 12 bases between them. Germline V gives CDR1 MGHRA, CDR2 YSYEKL. CDR3 nucleotide sequence: TGCGCCAGCAGCCAAGGAGGCGGGGGCTCCGGGGAGCTGTTTTTT. Protein sequence: CASSQGGGGSGELFF.

This chain joins TRBV4-3 and TRBJ1-6, with no clear D. Germline assignment: CDR1 LGHNA and CDR2 YSLEER. V lost 0 bases and J 7 bases, leaving 13 bases between the germline ends. The CDR3 is 16 residues long. The CDR3 sequence is CASSQDPRLWNSPLHF. The CDR3 DNA sequence: TGCGCCAGCAGCCAAGATCCCAGGCTGTGGAATTCACCCCTCCACTTT.

The rearrangement joins TRBV4-1 to TRBJ2-1; no reliable D call. CDR3 length equals 15 residues. The germline V gene has CDR1 MGHRA and CDR2 YSYEKL. Trimming shortened V by 6 bases and J by 0 bases, and 12 bases separated the two germline ends. CDR3 region: CASSRDPSSYNEQFF. Here the CDR3 DNA reads TGCGCCAGCAGTCGCGACCCTAGCTCCTACAATGAGCAGTTCTTC.

This chain uses TRBV7-9 with TRBJ2-1; 7 bases map to TRBD1. Per the germline V gene, CDR1 is SEHNR and CDR2 is FQNEAQ (reference sequence). The V and J ends lost 1 base and 1 base, in that order; junction bases with no gene match: 4. This CDR3 is built from 16 residues. This CDR3 reads CASSLEPGGSYNEQFF. CDR3 nucleotide sequence: TGTGCCAGCAGCTTAGAACCAGGGGGATCCTACAATGAGCAGTTCTTC.

This sequence joins TRBV28 and TRBJ1-5; D gene ambiguous. Germline assignment: CDR1 MDHEN and CDR2 SYDVKM. Trimming took off 1 base at V and 2 bases at J, with 9 bases between the two ends. The CDR3 has 15 amino acids. The CDR3 spells CASSLSPRGNQPQHF. The CDR3 DNA reads TGTGCCAGCAGTTTATCCCCCCGGGGCAATCAGCCCCAGCATTTT.

V is TRBV7-2 and J is TRBJ1-4; no clear D gene. Trimming pared 5 bases from V and 0 bases from J, leaving 10 bases between. Germline loops: CDR1 SGHTA, CDR2 FQGNSA. CDR3 length equals 15 residues. CDR3 region: CASSEQTATNEKLFF. For the CDR3, the DNA is TGTGCCAGCAGCGAACAGACCGCAACTAATGAAAAACTGTTTTTT.

This rearrangement joins TRBV9 to TRBJ1-1; 9 bases map to TRBD1. V dropped 0 bases and J dropped 3; count of bases not matched to a gene: 3. In germline, CDR1 is SGDLS, CDR2 YYNGEE. This CDR3 is built from 15 residues. In DNA, the CDR3 is TGTGCCAGCAGCGTAGAGGACAGGGGTTACACTGAAGCTTTCTTT. It translates to CASSVEDRGYTEAFF.